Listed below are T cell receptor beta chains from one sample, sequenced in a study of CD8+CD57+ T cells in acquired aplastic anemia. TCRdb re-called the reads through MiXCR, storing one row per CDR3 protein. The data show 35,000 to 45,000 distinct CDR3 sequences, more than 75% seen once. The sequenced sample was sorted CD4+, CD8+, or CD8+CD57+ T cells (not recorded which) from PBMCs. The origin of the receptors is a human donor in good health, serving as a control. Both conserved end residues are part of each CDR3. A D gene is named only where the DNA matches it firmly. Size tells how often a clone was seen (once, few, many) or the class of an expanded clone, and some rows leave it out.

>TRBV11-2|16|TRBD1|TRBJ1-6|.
TGTGCCAGCAGCTTAACAGGGGCACCGGTAAATTCACCCCTCCACTTT
CASSLTGAPVNSPLHF
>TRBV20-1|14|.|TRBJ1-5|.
TGCAGTGCTAGTGTTATGGGACCCAATCAGCCCCAGCATTTT
CSASVMGPNQPQHF
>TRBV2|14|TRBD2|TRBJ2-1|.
TGTGCCAGCACCCCTGGCGGGGGGTTGAATGAGCAGTTCTTC
CASTPGGGLNEQFF
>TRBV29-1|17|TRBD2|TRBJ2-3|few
TGCAGCGTTGAGGGGCTAGCGGCTAGCGGAAACACAGATACGCAGTATTTT
CSVEGLAASGNTDTQYF
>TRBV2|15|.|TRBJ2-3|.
TGTGCCAGCAGTACACAGGGGACTAGCACAGATACGCAGTATTTT
CASSTQGTSTDTQYF
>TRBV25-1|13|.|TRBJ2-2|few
TGTGCCTCCTCAGGGAAAGGGGCCGGGGAGCTGTTTTTT
CASSGKGAGELFF
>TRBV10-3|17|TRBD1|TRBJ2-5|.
TGTGCCATCAGCGCCTACTGGGACAGGCGGATCCAAGAGACCCAGTACTTC
CAISAYWDRRIQETQYF
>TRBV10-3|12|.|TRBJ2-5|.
TGTGCCATCAGTGACAGCCCAGAGACCCAGTACTTC
CAISDSPETQYF
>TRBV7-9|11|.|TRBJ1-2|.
TGTGCCAGCACCAGTTATTATGGCTACACCTTC
CASTSYYGYTF
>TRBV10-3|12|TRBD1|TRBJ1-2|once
TGTGCCATCAGTGAGCCCCAGTTAGGGACAGCCTTC
CAISEPQLGTAF
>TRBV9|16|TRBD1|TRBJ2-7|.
TGTGCCAGCAGCGTGGCCGGGACAGGGATCTTCTACGAGCAGTACTTC
CASSVAGTGIFYEQYF
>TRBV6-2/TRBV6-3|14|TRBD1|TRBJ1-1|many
TGTGCCAGCAGTTCGACAGGGGGCTTCACTGAAGCTTTCTTT
CASSSTGGFTEAFF
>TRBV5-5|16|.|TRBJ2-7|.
TGTGCCAGCAGCAAGAACCCGGGACACCTCTCCTACGAGCAGTACTTC
CASSKNPGHLSYEQYF
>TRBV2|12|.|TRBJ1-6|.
TGTGCCACCCGAACAGGGAATTCACCCCTCCACTTT
CATRTGNSPLHF
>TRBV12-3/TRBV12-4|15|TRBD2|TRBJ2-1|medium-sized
TGTGCCAGCAGTTTAGAGGGACTAGCGGTGAATGAGCAGTTCTTC
CASSLEGLAVNEQFF
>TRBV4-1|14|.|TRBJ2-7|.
TGCGCCAGCAGCGCTACGGGACGGCACTACGAGCAGTACTTC
CASSATGRHYEQYF
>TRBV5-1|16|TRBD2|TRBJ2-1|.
TGCGCCAGCAGCGGGGGAGGGGCGAGCTCCTACAATGAGCAGTTCTTC
CASSGGGASSYNEQFF
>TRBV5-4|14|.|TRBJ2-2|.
TGTGCCAGCCTAGCTGGCGAGAATACCGGGGAGCTGTTTTTT
CASLAGENTGELFF
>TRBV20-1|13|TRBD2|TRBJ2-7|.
TGCAGCGAGGGGCTAGCGGGGGGGCGCGAGCAGTACTTC
CSEGLAGGREQYF
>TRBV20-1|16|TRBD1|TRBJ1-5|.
TGCAGTGCCAGCAGCCGCCACGGACAGGCTAATCAGCCCCAGCATTTT
CSASSRHGQANQPQHF
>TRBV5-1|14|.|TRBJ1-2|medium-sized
TGCGCCAGCAGCGCCAGAACAGGGTTGCATGGCTACACCTTC
CASSARTGLHGYTF
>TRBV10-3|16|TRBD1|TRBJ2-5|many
TGTGCCATCAGTGACCCAAGGGGACAGGCTCAAGAGACCCAGTACTTC
CAISDPRGQAQETQYF
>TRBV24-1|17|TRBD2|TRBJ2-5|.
TGTGCCACCAGTGATTTGGGACTAGCGGGGGCTAGGGAGACCCAGTACTTC
CATSDLGLAGARETQYF
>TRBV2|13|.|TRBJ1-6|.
TGTGCCAGCAGGGAGGAATCGCGTTCACCCCTCCACTTT
CASREESRSPLHF
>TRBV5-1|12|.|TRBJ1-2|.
TGCGCCAGCAGCTCGACTACGGCGGGCTACACCTTC
CASSSTTAGYTF
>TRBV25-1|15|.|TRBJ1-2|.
TGTGCCAGCAGTGATGGGTCTAGGCGTAACTATGGCTACACCTTC
CASSDGSRRNYGYTF
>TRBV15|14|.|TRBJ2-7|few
TGTGCCACCAGCAGAGTAATGGGGGGCTACGAGCAGTACTTC
CATSRVMGGYEQYF
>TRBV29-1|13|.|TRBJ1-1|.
TGCAGCGTTGAGCGCAGTGAGAACACTGAAGCTTTCTTT
CSVERSENTEAFF
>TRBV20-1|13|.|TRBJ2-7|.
TGCAGTGCTAGAGATCCCAGCTCCTACGAGCAGTACTTC
CSARDPSSYEQYF
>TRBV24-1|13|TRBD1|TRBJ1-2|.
TGTGCCACCAGTGATCGGACAGGGTTAGGCTACACCTTC
CATSDRTGLGYTF
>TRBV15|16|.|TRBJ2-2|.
TGTGCCACCAGCAGCAGGACAGCCCCGAACACCGGGGAGCTGTTTTTT
CATSSRTAPNTGELFF
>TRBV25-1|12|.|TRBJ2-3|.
TGTGCCAGCAGTGCCTCATTGGATACGCAGTATTTT
CASSASLDTQYF
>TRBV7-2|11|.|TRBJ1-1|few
TGTGCCAGCAGGTACGGGGGACCAGCTTTCTTT
CASRYGGPAFF
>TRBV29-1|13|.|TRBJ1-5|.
TGCAGCGTTGAAGTTGGTGGCAATCAGCCCCAGCATTTT
CSVEVGGNQPQHF
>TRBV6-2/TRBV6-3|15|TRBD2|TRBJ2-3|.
TGTGCCAGCAGTTACTCTAGCGGGGGCACAGATACGCAGTATTTT
CASSYSSGGTDTQYF
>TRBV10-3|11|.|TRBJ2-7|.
TGTGCCATCAGTAAAGGACAGGAGCAGTACTTC
CAISKGQEQYF
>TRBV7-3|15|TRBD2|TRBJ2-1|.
TGTGCCAGCAGCTCTAGCGGGGGGTACTACAATGAGCAGTTCTTC
CASSSSGGYYNEQFF
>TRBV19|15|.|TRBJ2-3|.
TGTGCCAGTAGCCTCCAAGGGGGTAGCACAGATACGCAGTATTTT
CASSLQGGSTDTQYF
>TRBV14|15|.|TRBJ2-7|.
TGTGCCAGCAGCCTTCCCGGGGTGTCTGGATACGAGCAGTACTTC
CASSLPGVSGYEQYF
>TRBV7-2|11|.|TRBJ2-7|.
TGTGCCAGCAGCGTGGTGGACGAGCAGTACTTC
CASSVVDEQYF
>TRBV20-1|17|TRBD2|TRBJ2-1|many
TGCAGTGCTCGACTAGCGGGGGGGCTCCGAATTAGCGATGAGCAGTTCTTC
CSARLAGGLRISDEQFF
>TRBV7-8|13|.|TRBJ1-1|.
TGTGCCAGCAGCTTATTTTTGAACACTGAAGCTTTCTTT
CASSLFLNTEAFF
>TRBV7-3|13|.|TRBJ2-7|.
TGTGCCAGCAGCCTTGGGCCTTCCTACGAGCAGTACTTC
CASSLGPSYEQYF
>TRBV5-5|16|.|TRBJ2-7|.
TGTGCCAGCAGCTTGGCCTTGGAGGAATACTCCTACGAGCAGTACTTC
CASSLALEEYSYEQYF
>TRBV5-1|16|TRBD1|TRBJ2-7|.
TGCGCCAGCACCCTGACCGGGACAGGGTATTCCCACGAGCAGTACTTC
CASTLTGTGYSHEQYF
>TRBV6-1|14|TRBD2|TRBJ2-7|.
TGTGCCAGCAGGGCTAGCGGGTCCTCCTACGAGCAGTACTTC
CASRASGSSYEQYF